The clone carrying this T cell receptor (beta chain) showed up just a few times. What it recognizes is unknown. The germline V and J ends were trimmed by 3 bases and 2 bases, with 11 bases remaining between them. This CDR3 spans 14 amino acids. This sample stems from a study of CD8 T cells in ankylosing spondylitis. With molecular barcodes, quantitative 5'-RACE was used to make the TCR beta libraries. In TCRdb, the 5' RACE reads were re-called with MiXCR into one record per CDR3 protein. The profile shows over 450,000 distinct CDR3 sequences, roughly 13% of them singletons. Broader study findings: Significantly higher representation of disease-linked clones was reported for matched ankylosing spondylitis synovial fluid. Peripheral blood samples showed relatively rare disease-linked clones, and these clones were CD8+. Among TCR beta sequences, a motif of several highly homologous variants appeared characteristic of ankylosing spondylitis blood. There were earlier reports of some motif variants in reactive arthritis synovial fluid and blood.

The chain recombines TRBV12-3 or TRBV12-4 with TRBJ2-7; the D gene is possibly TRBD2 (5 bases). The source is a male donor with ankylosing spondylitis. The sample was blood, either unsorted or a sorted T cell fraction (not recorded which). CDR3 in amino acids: CASSFRTPPYEQYF. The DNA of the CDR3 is TGTGCCAGCAGTTTCAGGACTCCGCCCTACGAGCAGTACTTC.